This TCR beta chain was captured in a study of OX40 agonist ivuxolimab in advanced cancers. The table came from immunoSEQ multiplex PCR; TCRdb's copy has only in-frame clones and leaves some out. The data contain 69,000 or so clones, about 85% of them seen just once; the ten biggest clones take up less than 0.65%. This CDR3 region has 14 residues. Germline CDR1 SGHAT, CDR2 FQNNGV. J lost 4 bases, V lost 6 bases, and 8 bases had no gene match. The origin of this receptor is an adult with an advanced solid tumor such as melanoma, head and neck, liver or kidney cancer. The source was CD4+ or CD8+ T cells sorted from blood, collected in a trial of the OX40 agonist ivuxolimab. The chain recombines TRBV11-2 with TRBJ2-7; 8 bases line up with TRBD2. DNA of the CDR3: TGTGCCAGCAGGGGGGGGACTAGGGAATACGAGCAGTACTTC. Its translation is CASRGGTREYEQYF.